A single sample is the source of the 28 T cell receptor beta chains below, sequenced in a study of T cells in Graves' hyperthyroidism and ophthalmopathy. Amplified regions were TCR beta CDR3 sequences from RNA transcripts. HTBI primers were used for first-round RT-PCR of the TCR CDR3. TCRdb used MiXCR to reprocess the multiplex PCR reads, holding one entry per CDR3 protein. The sample includes 600,000 or so distinct CDR3 sequences, about a sixth seen only once; the top ten take 3% to 4%. The sequenced material came from blood. Every receptor here comes from a woman in her thirties with Graves' hyperthyroidism.

This clonotype has at least ten counts. V and J are TRBV27 and TRBJ2-7, with a weak D call TRBD1 (6 bases). V was trimmed by 4 bases and J by 2 bases, leaving 9 bases between them. CDR1 and CDR2 (germline): MNHEY, SMNVEV (reference sequence). The CDR3 consists of 13 residues. In nucleotides, the CDR3 is TGTGCCAGCAGTTACAGGGCGACCTACGAGCAGTACTTC. Translation gives CASSYRATYEQYF.

This clonotype was seen many times. The genes are TRBV24-1 and TRBJ2-1; TRBD2 matches 8 bases. CDR3 length: 16 amino acids. Trimming removed 4 bases from V and 0 bases from J; junction bases left unmatched: 4. The germline V gene encodes CDR1 KGHDR and CDR2 SFDVKD. In DNA form, the CDR3 reads TGTGCCACCAGTGACCGCGGGAGGAGCTCCTACAATGAGCAGTTCTTC. This translates into CATSDRGRSSYNEQFF.

This chain connects TRBV11-3 to TRBJ2-1, with 8 bases matching TRBD2. The CDR3 totals 15 residues. The ends lost 2 bases at V and 3 bases at J; junction bases unmatched: 3. From germline, CDR1 is SGHNT and CDR2 YENEEA. The CDR3 DNA follows: TGTGCCAGCAGCTTATTCGCGGGAGGCTACAATGAGCAGTTCTTC. As protein: CASSLFAGGYNEQFF.

The sample holds many counts of this clonotype. The rearrangement uses TRBV7-2 and TRBJ2-3; D may be TRBD2 (5 bases). This CDR3 region has 14 residues. V was pared by 5 bases and J by 0 bases, with 9 bases between. Per the germline V gene, CDR1 is SGHTA and CDR2 is FQGNSA. The CDR3 bases are TGTGCCAGCAGCCCACAGCGGAGCACAGATACGCAGTATTTT. Translating gives CASSPQRSTDTQYF.

This clonotype was counted only a few times. The CDR3 bases are TGTGCCAGCAGTGTAAGCAGGAGGGCGGGCACAGATACGCAGTATTTT. It translates to CASSVSRRAGTDTQYF. This rearrangement joins TRBV12-3 or TRBV12-4 to TRBJ2-3; the D gene is possibly TRBD2 (6 bases). The CDR3 extends over 16 amino acids. V was clipped by 5 bases and J by 1 base, with 16 bases between them.

This chain uses TRBV7-2 with TRBJ2-5; the match to TRBD1 covers 9 bases. V was clipped by 5 bases and J by 2 bases; unmatched bases: 6. CDR1 is SGHTA and CDR2 is FQGNSA in the germline V gene. This CDR3 region has 15 residues. Here the CDR3 reads CASSIRDREQETQYF. CDR3 sequence (DNA): TGTGCCAGCAGCATCCGGGACAGGGAGCAAGAGACCCAGTACTTC.

In its sample, this clonotype was seen many times. The chain links TRBV20-1 to TRBJ1-4; D is ambiguous. The CDR3 has 16 residues. Germline values: CDR1 DFQATT, CDR2 SNEGSKA (reference sequence). Trimming stripped 6 bases from V and 11 bases from J, with 28 bases between. The CDR3 reads CSAPSYEAYTGDKLFF. Written as DNA, the CDR3 is TGCAGTGCCCCGTCGTACGAGGCTTATACCGGGGATAAACTGTTTTTT.

This clonotype came up once. This rearrangement joins TRBV29-1 to TRBJ1-1, with D maybe TRBD1 (5 bases). V was pared by 5 bases and J by 0 bases, with 10 bases between. The CDR3 covers 13 residues. Germline V gene data show CDR1 as SQVTM and CDR2 as ANQGSEA. The CDR3 is CSVRQLLNTEAFF. As DNA, the CDR3 is TGCAGCGTTCGACAGCTATTGAACACTGAAGCTTTCTTT.

This clonotype was recorded at least ten times. The V gene is TRBV28, the J gene TRBJ1-2, with D possibly matching TRBD1 (5 bases). Germline V gene lookup returns CDR1 MDHEN and CDR2 SYDVKM. V was cut by 5 bases and J by 8 bases, with 18 bases left in between. The CDR3 consists of 14 residues. CDR3 nucleotide sequence: TGTGCCAGCAGTATAGGGACCGCCCTGTGGGGCTACACCTTC. Protein product: CASSIGTALWGYTF.

Many counts were recorded for this clonotype. This chain links TRBV27 with TRBJ2-3; tentatively, D is TRBD1 (5 bases). V was clipped by 6 bases and J by 7 bases, with 14 bases between them. The CDR3 is 13 amino acids. Germline-derived CDR1 and CDR2 are MNHEY and SMNVEV (reference sequence). The CDR3, as DNA: TGTGCCAGCAGCAAATGGGGCTGGAATACGCAGTATTTT. Protein: CASSKWGWNTQYF.

V is TRBV7-2 and J is TRBJ2-5; 7 nucleotides match TRBD2. This CDR3 is 18 amino acids long. Germline CDR1 is SGHTA and CDR2 is FQGNSA. The J segment lost 6 bases and the V segment lost 1 base, leaving 17 bases of the junction unmatched. CDR3 protein: CASSLVASAAGVPKTQYF. CDR3 nucleotides: TGTGCCAGCAGCTTAGTCGCCTCGGCGGCGGGAGTCCCAAAGACCCAGTACTTC.

This clonotype was recorded a few times. The V call is TRBV29-1, the J call TRBJ2-3, with D maybe TRBD2 (6 bases). The CDR3 is 15 amino acids. The V end was cut by 5 bases, the J end by 2 bases, with 17 bases between. In germline, CDR1 is SQVTM, CDR2 ANQGSEA. The CDR3 loop is CSVSDPGLITDTQYF. CDR3 DNA sequence: TGCAGCGTTTCTGATCCGGGACTGATCACAGATACGCAGTATTTT.

This clonotype was observed many times. This sequence joins TRBV28 and TRBJ2-7, with TRBD1 as a possible D gene (6 bases). CDR1 MDHEN and CDR2 SYDVKM come from the germline V gene. Trimming removed 2 bases from V and 6 bases from J, with 8 bases in between. The CDR3 totals 12 residues. The CDR3, as DNA: TGTGCCAGCAGTTTACTACAGGGCGAGCAGTACTTC. It encodes CASSLLQGEQYF. Full variable domain (rest looked up from reference TRBV28 and TRBJ2-7): DVKVTQSSRYLVKRTGEKVFLECVQDMDHENMFWYRQDPGLGLRLIYFSYDVKMKEKGDIPEGYSVSREKKERFSLILESASTNQTSMYLCASSLLQGEQYFGPGTRLTVT.

This clonotype has ten or more counts. This chain joins TRBV7-2 and TRBJ2-7; D perhaps matches TRBD1 (5 bases). The V and J ends lost 6 bases and 2 bases respectively, with 17 bases between them. The CDR3 has 15 amino acids. CDR1 SGHTA and CDR2 FQGNSA come from the germline V gene. CDR3 loop: CASRSFDQGPYEQYF. CDR3 coding DNA: TGTGCCAGCAGATCGTTTGACCAGGGCCCCTACGAGCAGTACTTC.

The sample holds a few counts of this clonotype. The chain is built from TRBV12-3 or TRBV12-4 and TRBJ2-3, with TRBD2 identical over 8 bases. The CDR3 is 16 residues long. The V segment lost 5 bases and the J segment 3 bases; nucleotides outside the gene matches: 10. In nucleotides, the CDR3 is TGTGCCAGCAGTCCTAACAGAGCGGGAGAGACAGATACGCAGTATTTT. The encoded protein is CASSPNRAGETDTQYF.

This clonotype was detected ten times or more. The genes are TRBV28 and TRBJ2-5; D uncertain. The CDR3 contains 14 residues. The V gene's germline CDR1 is MDHEN and CDR2 SYDVKM. The germline V and J ends were trimmed by 6 bases and 3 bases, with 14 bases remaining between them. CDR3 sequence (DNA): TGTGCCAGCAGCCCTCCGGGCACCGAAGAGACCCAGTACTTC. As protein: CASSPPGTEETQYF.

The table lists this clonotype with a few counts. One end of the junction varies from germline; a read error may be responsible. The J gene is TRBJ2-6, the V gene TRBV2; 12 bases fit TRBD1. The CDR3 is made up of 17 amino acids. CDR1 SNHLY and CDR2 FYNNEI come from the germline V gene. The CDR3 region has the DNA TGTGCCAGCAGATGGGACAGGGGGCTTTCTGGGGCCAACGCCCTGACTTTC. This gives the protein CASRWDRGLSGANALTF.

The gene calls are TRBV5-1 and TRBJ2-4, with D possibly being TRBD1 (6 bases). The CDR3 is 13 amino acids. Germline V gene data show CDR1 as SGHRS and CDR2 as YFSETQ. Trimming pared 4 bases from V and 7 bases from J, leaving 12 bases between. The CDR3 DNA reads as TGCGCCAGCAGCCGGGACACTCGGAACATTCAGTACTTC. Translating gives CASSRDTRNIQYF.

This clonotype was picked up many times. The chain couples TRBV30 to TRBJ1-2; D is possibly TRBD1 (5 bases). V lost 5 bases and J lost 8, with 15 bases in between. The CDR3 is 12 amino acids. Germline V CDR1 and CDR2: GTSNPN, SVGIG (reference sequence). CDR3 protein: CAWAGTALGYTF. Here the CDR3 DNA reads TGTGCCTGGGCCGGGACGGCCTTGGGCTACACCTTC.

In this sample, this clonotype turned up many times. This sequence joins TRBV27 and TRBJ2-1; D unclear. The CDR3 covers 13 residues. Trimming cost V 9 bases and J 4 bases, with 13 bases left between them. The germline gives CDR1 MNHEY, CDR2 SMNVEV (reference sequence). CDR3 DNA sequence: TGTGCCAGTTCCTCCGGCGGATACAATGAGCAGTTCTTC. This gives the protein CASSSGGYNEQFF.

J is TRBJ2-1 and V is TRBV7-9; 8 bases line up with TRBD2. In germline, CDR1 is SEHNR, CDR2 FQNEAQ (reference sequence). Losses at the gene ends were 5 bases for V and 5 bases for J; bases not matched to a gene: 17. CDR3 size: 18 residues. The CDR3, as DNA: TGTGCCAGCAGCCCAAGGCTAGCGGGCCCAAAAAAACACAATGAGCAGTTCTTC. Amino acids: CASSPRLAGPKKHNEQFF.

This clonotype showed up many times. The chain carries TRBV12-3 or TRBV12-4 and TRBJ2-2, with D possibly being TRBD2 (6 bases). This CDR3 contains 15 residues. V lost 3 bases and J lost 4, with 12 bases in between. The CDR3 DNA follows: TGTGCCAGCAGTTTTGGAGGGGCGGGCACCGGGGAGCTGTTTTTT. This sequence encodes CASSFGGAGTGELFF.

The rearrangement joins TRBV6-6 to TRBJ1-5; 7 nucleotides line up with TRBD1. The CDR3 covers 15 residues. V shed 0 bases, J shed 10 bases, and the junction held 9 bases outside the gene matches. Per germline, CDR1 MNHNY and CDR2 SVGAGI (reference sequence). The CDR3 nucleotides are TGTGCCAGCAGTTACTCCCGGGACAGCCCACGACCCCAGCATTTT. Residues: CASSYSRDSPRPQHF.

At least ten counts were recorded for this clonotype. The chain is built from TRBV20-1 and TRBJ1-1; D uncertain. The V end was cut by 0 bases, the J end by 7 bases, with 12 bases between. Germline V gene sequence: CDR1 DFQATT, CDR2 SNEGSKA (reference sequence). This CDR3 spans 13 amino acids. The CDR3 sequence: CSARDGFSSEAFF. DNA for the CDR3: TGCAGTGCTAGAGACGGGTTCTCAAGTGAAGCTTTCTTT.

This sequence joins TRBV19 and TRBJ1-5, with D possibly being TRBD1 (5 bases). Germline assignment: CDR1 LNHDA and CDR2 SQIVND (reference sequence). The CDR3 extends over 14 amino acids. Trimming pared 6 bases from V and 6 bases from J, leaving 15 bases between. DNA of the CDR3: TGTGCCAGTAGCAGCCGGTGGGGGGGTCAGCCCCAGCATTTT. Protein: CASSSRWGGQPQHF.

CDR3 amino acids: CAWSATGGGGYTF. Written as DNA, the CDR3 is TGTGCCTGGAGTGCGACAGGGGGTGGCGGCTACACCTTC. The chain employs TRBV30 and TRBJ1-2; TRBD1 agrees at 9 bases. The CDR3 runs to 13 residues. Germline V gives CDR1 GTSNPN, CDR2 SVGIG (reference sequence). V gave up 1 base and J gave up 8 bases; unmatched junction bases: 5.

In this sample, this clonotype turned up a few times. The chain employs TRBV6-1 and TRBJ1-1; D is ambiguous. Germline assignment: CDR1 MNHNS and CDR2 SASEGT. The CDR3 has 13 residues. V was trimmed by 4 bases and J by 4 bases, leaving 10 bases between them. Written as DNA, the CDR3 is TGTGCCAGCAGTGTACGCCCTGGCACTGAAGCTTTCTTT. Translating it yields CASSVRPGTEAFF.

At least ten counts were recorded for this clonotype. This chain connects TRBV7-9 to TRBJ2-2, with a possible D match to TRBD1 (5 bases). The CDR3 sequence is 14 residues long. Germline values: CDR1 SEHNR, CDR2 FQNEAQ (reference sequence). V lost 5 bases to trimming and J lost 0 bases, with 7 bases between them. The CDR3 DNA is TGTGCCAGCAGCCAGGACACGAACACCGGGGAGCTGTTTTTT. The encoded protein is CASSQDTNTGELFF.